A single T cell receptor beta chain is shown here with its context. The target antigen is unknown. Genomic DNA constituted the template upon which TCR beta VDJ and CDR3 profiling was performed. TCRdb passed the reads through MiXCR, listing each CDR3 protein once. Of some 170,000 distinct CDR3 sequences listed, 47% are singletons. This entry is derived from a study of CD8+CD57+ T cells in acquired aplastic anemia. The wider study: Quantities of DNA derived from sorted CD4+ and CD8+ cells averaged about 3.2 ug.

Germline V gene lookup returns CDR1 ENHRY and CDR2 SYGVKD. The CDR3 is made up of 16 amino acids. V was clipped by 10 bases and J by 1 base; unmatched bases: 14. General study findings and limits: Between patients and controls, about 30 CD8+ CDR3 sequences were found in common.

Sequenced patients had shown CD8+CD57+ cell expansion by flow cytometry. The sequenced sample was sorted CD4+, CD8+, or CD8+CD57+ T cells (not recorded which) from PBMCs. V usage is TRBV10-3 and J usage is TRBJ1-2, with 8 bases matching TRBD1. This sequence was found in a human donor with aplastic anemia. CDR3 region: CATIAKGTGDNYGYTF. The CDR3 DNA is TGTGCCACGATCGCTAAAGGGACAGGAGATAACTATGGCTACACCTTC.